These 13 T cell receptor beta chains were all obtained from the same sample, sequenced in a study of radiotherapy plus CTLA-4 blockade in lung cancer. TCRdb's copy holds only in-frame clones and misses some; the assay was immunoSEQ multiplex PCR. The sample has about 85,000 clones, approximately 86% seen once. The source was peripheral blood, collected from a patient treated with radiotherapy plus ipilimumab. These receptors were obtained from a human donor with non-small cell lung cancer who had a partial response to radiotherapy plus ipilimumab.

The chain couples TRBV28 to TRBJ2-3, with unresolved D. The germline V and J ends were trimmed by 3 bases and 7 bases, with 17 bases remaining between them. Germline V lookup: CDR1 MDHEN, CDR2 SYDVKM. The CDR3 totals 15 residues. In DNA, the CDR3 is TGTGCCAGCAGTTTGCCTGAGAGTAGCAGTAATACGCAGTATTTT. Its protein is CASSLPESSSNTQYF.

The rearrangement joins TRBV19 to TRBJ1-2; D is perhaps TRBD1 (6 bases). The CDR3 is made up of 14 amino acids. Germline lookup yields CDR1 LNHDA and CDR2 SQIVND (reference sequence). V was clipped by 7 bases and J by 1 base, with 13 bases between them. The CDR3 sequence: CASTDRNLNYGYTF. CDR3 DNA sequence: TGTGCCAGTACCGACAGGAATCTTAACTATGGCTACACCTTC.

The chain uses TRBV7-2 and TRBJ1-1; D call uncertain. The V gene lost 4 bases and the J gene lost 3 bases, with 6 bases spanning the gap. Germline assignment: CDR1 SGHTA and CDR2 FQGNSA. CDR3 length: 12 residues. The CDR3 spells CASSSGYTEAFF. DNA for the CDR3: TGTGCCAGCAGCTCCGGGTACACTGAAGCTTTCTTT.

CDR3 bases: TGTGCCAGCAGCTTCGCAAGCGGGAGGGCCTCCTACGAGCAGTACTTC. As protein: CASSFASGRASYEQYF. The chain links TRBV9 to TRBJ2-7; 10 bases fit TRBD2. With 4 bases clipped from V and 0 bases from J, the junction kept 7 bases outside the gene matches. This CDR3 is built from 16 residues. Germline V gene sequence: CDR1 SGDLS, CDR2 YYNGEE.

This chain joins TRBV18 and TRBJ2-3; TRBD1 is a possible D gene (5 bases). V was shortened by 0 bases and J by 1 base, with 17 bases between the two germline ends. The CDR3 is made up of 18 amino acids. Germline V gives CDR1 KGHSH, CDR2 LQKENI. The CDR3 spells CASSPPFLGHRGTDTQYF. In DNA form, the CDR3 reads TGTGCCAGCTCACCACCGTTCTTGGGGCATCGGGGCACAGATACGCAGTATTTT.

The rearrangement joins TRBV15 to TRBJ2-1, with 10 nucleotides matching TRBD2. Germline V gene lookup returns CDR1 LNHNV and CDR2 YYDKDF (reference sequence). The CDR3 sequence is 15 residues long. The V gene end was trimmed by 6 bases and the J gene end by 3 bases; junction bases not matched to a gene: 5. CDR3 nucleotide sequence: TGTGCCACCAGACTAGCGGGGATGAACTACAATGAGCAGTTCTTC. This sequence encodes CATRLAGMNYNEQFF.

The chain is built from TRBV5-1 and TRBJ2-7, with D unclear. CDR1 SGHRS and CDR2 YFSETQ come from the germline V gene. Trimming cost V 0 bases and J 4 bases, with 20 bases left between them. This CDR3 has 17 amino acids. Here the CDR3 reads CASSLGGGYVFEYEQYF. CDR3 sequence (DNA): TGCGCCAGCAGCTTGGGAGGCGGCTATGTTTTTGAGTACGAGCAGTACTTC.

V and J are TRBV21-1 and TRBJ2-1; TRBD2 was called by the table and not checked on the DNA. TRBV21-1 is an annotated pseudogene. The CDR3 sequence is 15 residues long. The CDR3 coding sequence is TGTGCCAGCAGCAGAACTAGCGGAAGGGACAATGAGCAGTTCTTC. Amino acids: CASSRTSGRDNEQFF.

The chain uses TRBV6-6 and TRBJ2-2; 9 bases line up with TRBD1. The germline CDR1 and CDR2 sequences are MNHNY and SVGAGI (reference sequence). This CDR3 comprises 15 residues. The ends lost 6 bases at V and 3 bases at J; junction bases unmatched: 5. The CDR3 nucleotides are TGTGCCAGCAGAAGACAGGGGGGGGACACCGGGGAGCTGTTTTTT. Protein sequence: CASRRQGGDTGELFF.

This clone appeared once. CDR3 sequence (DNA): TGTGCCAGCAGCTTAGATGGGAGCGGCAGGGGGCTTGCCGGGGAGCTGTTTTTT. Translating gives CASSLDGSGRGLAGELFF. V usage is TRBV11-2 and J usage is TRBJ2-2, with 8 bases aligning to TRBD1. The J segment lost 6 bases and the V segment lost 0 bases, leaving 12 bases of the junction unmatched. Per germline, CDR1 SGHAT and CDR2 FQNNGV. The CDR3 spans 18 residues.

V usage is TRBV6-5 and J usage is TRBJ1-6, with D maybe TRBD1 (5 bases). Per the germline V gene, CDR1 is MNHEY and CDR2 is SVGAGI. With 2 bases removed from V and 5 bases from J, the gap between germline ends came to 13 bases. CDR3 length: 16 amino acids. The CDR3 nucleotides are TGTGCCAGCAGTTACGGGGGGAACCAGAATAATTCACCCCTCCACTTT. Translated: CASSYGGNQNNSPLHF.

The chain joins TRBV29-1 to TRBJ2-2, with 7 bases that match TRBD1. CDR3 length equals 12 residues. J lost 13 bases, V lost 0 bases, and 5 bases had no gene match. The germline gives CDR1 SQVTM, CDR2 ANQGSEA. The CDR3 nucleotides read TGCAGCGTTGAAGATCGAGGGGGCGTGCTGTTTTTT. Translation gives CSVEDRGGVLFF.

This sequence joins TRBV6-1 and TRBJ1-4; tentative D call: TRBD1 (6 bases). Trimming stripped 3 bases from V and 7 bases from J, with 15 bases between. Germline V gene lookup returns CDR1 MNHNS and CDR2 SASEGT. This CDR3 is built from 15 residues. The CDR3 DNA follows: TGTGCCAGCAGTGAGGACACAGGGCTTGCTGAAAAACTGTTTTTT. Its protein is CASSEDTGLAEKLFF.